The T cell receptor (beta chain) described here comes from a study of response to subunit inactivated influenza vaccine. The study, taken as a whole, reports: Every seasonal influenza vaccination brings in few new T cells, the authors suggested.

Via MiXCR, TCRdb re-called the RT-PCR reads, giving one row per CDR3 protein. In the table there are hundreds of thousands of distinct CDR3 sequences, 15% to 19% of which are singletons. With regard to this clonotype: Its antigen is not identified.

The clonotype originates from a man between 45 and 60 years old who received an inactivated influenza vaccine. The material sequenced was PBMCs from blood, taken 11 to 12 days after vaccination.

The CDR3 DNA sequence: TGCGCCAGCAGCCCGCAGGGTGACGATGGCTACACCTTC. Its protein product is CASSPQGDDGYTF. The chain combines TRBV4-1 with TRBJ1-2, with D possibly being TRBD1 (5 bases). This CDR3 comprises 13 residues. V lost 4 bases to trimming and J lost 6 bases, with 12 bases between them. CDR1 and CDR2 (germline): MGHRA, YSYEKL.